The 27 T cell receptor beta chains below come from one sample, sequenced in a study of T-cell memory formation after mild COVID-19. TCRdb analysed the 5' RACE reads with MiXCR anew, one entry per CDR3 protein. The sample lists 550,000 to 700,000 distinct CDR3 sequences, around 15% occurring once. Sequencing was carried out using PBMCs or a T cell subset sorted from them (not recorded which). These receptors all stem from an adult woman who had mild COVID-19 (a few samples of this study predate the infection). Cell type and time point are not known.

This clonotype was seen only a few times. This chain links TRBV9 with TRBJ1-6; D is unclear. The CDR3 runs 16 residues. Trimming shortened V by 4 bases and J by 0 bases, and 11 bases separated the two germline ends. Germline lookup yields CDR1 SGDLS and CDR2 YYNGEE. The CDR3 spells CASSPRVDSYNSPLHF. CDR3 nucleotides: TGTGCCAGCAGCCCCCGTGTCGACTCCTATAATTCACCCCTCCACTTT.

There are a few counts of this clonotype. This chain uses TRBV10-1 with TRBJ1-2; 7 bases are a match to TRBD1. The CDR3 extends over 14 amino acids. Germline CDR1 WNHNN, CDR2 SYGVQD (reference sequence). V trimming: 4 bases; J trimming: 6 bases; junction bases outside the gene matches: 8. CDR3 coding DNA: TGCGCCAGCAGTGTGGCAGGGGGAAGGAATGGCTACACCTTC. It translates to CASSVAGGRNGYTF.

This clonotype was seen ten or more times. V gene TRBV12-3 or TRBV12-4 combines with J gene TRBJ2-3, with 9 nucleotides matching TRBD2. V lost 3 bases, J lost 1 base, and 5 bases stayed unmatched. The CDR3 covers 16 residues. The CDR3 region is CASSFSSGKGTDTQYF. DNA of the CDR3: TGTGCCAGCAGTTTTTCTAGCGGGAAAGGCACAGATACGCAGTATTTT.

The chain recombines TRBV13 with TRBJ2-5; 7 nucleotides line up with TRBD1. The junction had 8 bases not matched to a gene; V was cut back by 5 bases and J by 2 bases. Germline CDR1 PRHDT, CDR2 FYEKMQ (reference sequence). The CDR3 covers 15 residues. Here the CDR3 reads CASSEEGRGQETQYF. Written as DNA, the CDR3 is TGTGCCAGCAGCGAAGAAGGCAGGGGGCAAGAGACCCAGTACTTC.

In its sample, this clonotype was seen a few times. DNA for the CDR3: TGTGCCAGCCCCTCCGAGGGGGAGACCCAGTACTTC. Translation: CASPSEGETQYF. J is TRBJ2-5 and V is TRBV2; possibly TRBD1 or TRBD2 for D (5 bases each). This CDR3 is built from 12 residues. Germline CDR1 SNHLY, CDR2 FYNNEI. V lost 8 bases, J lost 5 bases, and 12 bases lay in between.

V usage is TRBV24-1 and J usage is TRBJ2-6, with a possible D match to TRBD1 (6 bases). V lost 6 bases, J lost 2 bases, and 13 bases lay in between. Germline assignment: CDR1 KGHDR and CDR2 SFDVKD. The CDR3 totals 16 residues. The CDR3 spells CATSPQGAPGANVLTF. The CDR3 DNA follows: TGTGCCACCAGTCCACAGGGAGCACCTGGGGCCAACGTCCTGACTTTC.

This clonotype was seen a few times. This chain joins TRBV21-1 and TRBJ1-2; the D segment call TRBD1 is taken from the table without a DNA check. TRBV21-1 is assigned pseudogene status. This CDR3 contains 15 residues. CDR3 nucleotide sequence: TGTGCCAGCAGCGATGGGACGGAAACTAACTATGGCTACACCTTC. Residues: CASSDGTETNYGYTF.

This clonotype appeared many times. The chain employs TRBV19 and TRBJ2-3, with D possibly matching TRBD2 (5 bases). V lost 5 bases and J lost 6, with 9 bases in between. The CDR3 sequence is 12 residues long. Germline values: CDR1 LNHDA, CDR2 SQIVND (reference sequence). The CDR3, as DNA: TGTGCCAGTAGTGTTCCGGGGGATACGCAGTATTTT. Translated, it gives CASSVPGDTQYF.

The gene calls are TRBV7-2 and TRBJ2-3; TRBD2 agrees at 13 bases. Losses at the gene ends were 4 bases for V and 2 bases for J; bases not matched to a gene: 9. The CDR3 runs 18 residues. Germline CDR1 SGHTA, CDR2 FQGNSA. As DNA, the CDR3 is TGTGCCAGCAGCTCCACCACTACTAGCGGGGGGGCCACAGATACGCAGTATTTT. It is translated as CASSSTTTSGGATDTQYF.

CDR3 residues: CASSLGTGSDGYTF. CDR3 sequence (DNA): TGTGCCAGCAGCTTAGGAACAGGGAGTGATGGCTACACCTTC. The chain uses TRBV11-2 and TRBJ1-2; D is perhaps TRBD1 (6 bases). Germline lookup yields CDR1 SGHAT and CDR2 FQNNGV. The germline V and J ends were trimmed by 1 base and 6 bases, with 12 bases remaining between them. The CDR3 length is 14 residues.

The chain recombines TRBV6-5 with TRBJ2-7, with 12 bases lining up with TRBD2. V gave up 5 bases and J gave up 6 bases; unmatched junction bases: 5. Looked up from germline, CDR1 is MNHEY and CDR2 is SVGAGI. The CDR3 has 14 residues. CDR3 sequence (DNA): TGTGCCAGCAGTGATACTAGCGGGAGGCTCGAGCAGTACTTC. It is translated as CASSDTSGRLEQYF.

This CDR3 reads CASSPQGSNYGYTF. CDR3 nucleotide sequence: TGCGCCAGCAGTCCACAGGGGTCTAACTATGGCTACACCTTC. The rearrangement uses TRBV4-1 and TRBJ1-2; 7 nucleotides line up with TRBD1. Germline CDR1 MGHRA, CDR2 YSYEKL. The CDR3 is 14 amino acids. V shed 6 bases and J 0 bases; nucleotides not matched to a gene: 4.

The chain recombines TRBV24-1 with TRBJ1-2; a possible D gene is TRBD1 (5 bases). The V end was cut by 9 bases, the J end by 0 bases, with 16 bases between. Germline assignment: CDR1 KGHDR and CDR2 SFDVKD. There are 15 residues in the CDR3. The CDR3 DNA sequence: TGTGCCACCGGCCCAGGGACGGACGCTAACTATGGCTACACCTTC. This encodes CATGPGTDANYGYTF.

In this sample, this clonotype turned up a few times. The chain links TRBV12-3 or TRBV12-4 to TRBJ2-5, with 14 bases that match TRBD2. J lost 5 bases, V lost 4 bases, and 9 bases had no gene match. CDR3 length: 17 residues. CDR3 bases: TGTGCCAGCAGTTCAGGACTAGCGGGGGGAGGCTGGGAGACCCAGTACTTC. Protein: CASSSGLAGGGWETQYF.

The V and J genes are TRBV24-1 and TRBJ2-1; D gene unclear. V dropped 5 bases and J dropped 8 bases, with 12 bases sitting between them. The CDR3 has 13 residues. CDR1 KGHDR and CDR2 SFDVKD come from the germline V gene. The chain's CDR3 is CATSVNLSDEQFF. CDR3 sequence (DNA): TGTGCCACCAGTGTTAATCTATCCGATGAGCAGTTCTTC.

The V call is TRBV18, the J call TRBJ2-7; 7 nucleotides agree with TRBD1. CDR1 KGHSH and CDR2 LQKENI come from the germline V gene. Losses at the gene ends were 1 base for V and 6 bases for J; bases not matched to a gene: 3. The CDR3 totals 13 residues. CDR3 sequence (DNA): TGTGCCAGCTCACCACGTGGGACAGCCGAGCAGTACTTC. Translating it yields CASSPRGTAEQYF. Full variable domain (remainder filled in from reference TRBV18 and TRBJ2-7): NAGVMQNPRHLVRRRGQEARLRCSPMKGHSHVYWYRQLPEEGLKFMVYLQKENIIDESGMPKERFSAEFPKEGPSILRIQQVVRGDSAAYFCASSPRGTAEQYFGPGTRLTVT.

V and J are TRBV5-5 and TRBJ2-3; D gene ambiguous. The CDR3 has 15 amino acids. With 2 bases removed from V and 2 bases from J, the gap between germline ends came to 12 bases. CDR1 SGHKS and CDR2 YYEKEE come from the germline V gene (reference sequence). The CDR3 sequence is CASSFSHYLTDTQYF. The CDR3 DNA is TGTGCCAGCAGCTTTAGTCACTACCTCACAGATACGCAGTATTTT.

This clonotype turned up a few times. CDR3 sequence (DNA): TGTGCCAGCAGTGAAGAAATGGGAGCTGCAGGTACGCAGTATTTT. Amino acid sequence: CASSEEMGAAGTQYF. The chain couples TRBV2 to TRBJ2-3, with D maybe TRBD2 (5 bases). The CDR3 is 15 residues long. Trimming took off 1 base at V and 8 bases at J, with 16 bases between the two ends. CDR1 is SNHLY, CDR2 FYNNEI, per germline.

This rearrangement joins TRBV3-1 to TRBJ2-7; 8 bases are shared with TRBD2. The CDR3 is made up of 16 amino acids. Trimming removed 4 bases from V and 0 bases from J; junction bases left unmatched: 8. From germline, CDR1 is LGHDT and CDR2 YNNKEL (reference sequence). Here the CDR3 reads CASSLVAGRSSYEQYF. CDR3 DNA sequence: TGTGCCAGCAGCCTAGTAGCGGGGAGGAGCTCCTACGAGCAGTACTTC.

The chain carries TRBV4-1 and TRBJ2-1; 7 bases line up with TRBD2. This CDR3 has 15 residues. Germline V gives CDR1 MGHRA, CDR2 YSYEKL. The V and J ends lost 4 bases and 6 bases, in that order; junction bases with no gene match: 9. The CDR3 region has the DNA TGCGCCAGCAGCCCCGGACTAGGATTCGGCAATGAGCAGTTCTTC. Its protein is CASSPGLGFGNEQFF.

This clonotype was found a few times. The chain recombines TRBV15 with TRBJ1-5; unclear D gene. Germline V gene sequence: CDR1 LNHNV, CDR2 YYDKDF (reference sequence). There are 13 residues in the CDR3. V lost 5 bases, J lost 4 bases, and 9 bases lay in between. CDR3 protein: CATSLITNQPQHF. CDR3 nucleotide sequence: TGTGCCACCAGCCTTATAACTAATCAGCCCCAGCATTTT. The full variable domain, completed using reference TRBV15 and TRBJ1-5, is DAMVIQNPRYQVTQFGKPVTLSCSQTLNHNVMYWYQQKSSQAPKLLFHYYDKDFNNEADTPDNFQSRRPNTSFCFLDIRSPGLGDTAMYLCATSLITNQPQHFGDGTRLSIL.

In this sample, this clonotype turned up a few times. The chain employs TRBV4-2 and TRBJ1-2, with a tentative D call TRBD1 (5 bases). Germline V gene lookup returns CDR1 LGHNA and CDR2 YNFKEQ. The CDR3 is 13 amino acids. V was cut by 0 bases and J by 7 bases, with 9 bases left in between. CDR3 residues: CASSQEQEAGYTF. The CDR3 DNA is TGTGCCAGCAGCCAAGAACAGGAAGCTGGCTACACCTTC.

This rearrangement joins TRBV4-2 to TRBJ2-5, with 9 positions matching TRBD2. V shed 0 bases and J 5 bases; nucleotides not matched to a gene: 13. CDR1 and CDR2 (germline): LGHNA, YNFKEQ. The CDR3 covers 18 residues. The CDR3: CASSQDGTSGLTGETQYF. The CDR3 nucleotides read TGTGCCAGCAGCCAAGATGGTACTAGCGGGTTAACGGGGGAGACCCAGTACTTC.

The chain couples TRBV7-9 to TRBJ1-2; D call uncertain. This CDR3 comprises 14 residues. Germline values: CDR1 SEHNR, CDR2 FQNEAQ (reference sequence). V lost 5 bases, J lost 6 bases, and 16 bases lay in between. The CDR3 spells CASSPEGSPDGYTF. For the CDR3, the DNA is TGTGCCAGCAGCCCGGAGGGCAGTCCGGATGGCTACACCTTC.

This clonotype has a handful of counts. The DNA of the CDR3 is TGTGCCTGGAGTGTAATGTACGAGCAGTACTTC. The encoded protein is CAWSVMYEQYF. The genes are TRBV30 and TRBJ2-7; D not certain. The CDR3 covers 11 residues. Per germline, CDR1 GTSNPN and CDR2 SVGIG (reference sequence). V lost 0 bases and J lost 4, with 4 bases in between.

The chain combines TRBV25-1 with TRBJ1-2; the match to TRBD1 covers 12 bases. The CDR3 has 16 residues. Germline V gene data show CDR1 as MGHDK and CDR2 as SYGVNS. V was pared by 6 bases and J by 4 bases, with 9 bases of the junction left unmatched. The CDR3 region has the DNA TGTGCCAGCAGCAAACTCGGGACAGGGGGCATCTATGGCTACACCTTC. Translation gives CASSKLGTGGIYGYTF.

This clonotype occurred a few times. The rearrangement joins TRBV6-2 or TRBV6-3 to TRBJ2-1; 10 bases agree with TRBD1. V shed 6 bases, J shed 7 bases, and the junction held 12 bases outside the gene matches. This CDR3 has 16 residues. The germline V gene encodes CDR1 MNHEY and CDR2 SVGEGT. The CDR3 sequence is CASRAVGQGIKNEQFF. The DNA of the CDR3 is TGTGCCAGCAGGGCCGTGGGACAGGGGATTAAAAATGAGCAGTTCTTC.